This T cell receptor beta chain was found in a study of shared clonotypes between healthy human individuals. Regarding the study as a whole: It was the non-shared clonotypes that had lower generation probabilities than clonotypes shared by all four donors.

This CDR3 has 13 residues. From germline, CDR1 is PRHDT and CDR2 FYEKMQ (reference sequence). Trimming left V 5 bases short and J 9 bases short, with 17 bases between. CD45RO negativity and positive selection for CCR7 defined naive CD8 cells, a population that excluded terminally differentiated effector memory CD45RA+ cells. The donor cohort consisted entirely of Caucasian adults residing in Nashville, Tennessee. A remark on this clone: No antigen is known for it.

This table comes from immunoSEQ multiplex PCR, and its TCRdb copy is limited to in-frame clones, with some not included. Here the sample spans about 2.1 million clones, around 93% being singletons. The chain joins TRBV13 to TRBJ2-7; D not certain. Sequencing was performed on naive CD8+ T cells from PBMCs. This sequence originates from a man in his late teens or twenties in good health. Some clones in this sample may be carry-over from other donors' samples. CDR3 bases: TGTGCCAGCAGCCCCCTCGAGCGTCCGGGGCAGTACTTC. Its protein product is CASSPLERPGQYF. Supplemented by reference TRBV13 and TRBJ2-7, the full variable domain reads AAGVIQSPRHLIKEKRETATLKCYPIPRHDTVYWYQQGPGQDPQFLISFYEKMQSDKGSIPDRFSAQQFSDYHSELNMSSLELGDSALYFCASSPLERPGQYFGPGTRLTVT.